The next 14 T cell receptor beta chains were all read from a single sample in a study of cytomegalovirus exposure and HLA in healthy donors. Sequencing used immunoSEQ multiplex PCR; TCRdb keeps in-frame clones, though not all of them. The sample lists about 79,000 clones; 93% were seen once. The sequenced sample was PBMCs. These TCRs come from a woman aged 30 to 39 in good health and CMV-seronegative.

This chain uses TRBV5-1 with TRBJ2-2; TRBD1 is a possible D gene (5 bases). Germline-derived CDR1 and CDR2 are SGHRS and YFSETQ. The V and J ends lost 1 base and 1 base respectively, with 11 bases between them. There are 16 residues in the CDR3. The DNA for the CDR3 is TGCGCCAGCAGCTTGTTTTCAGGACAGAACACCGGGGAGCTGTTTTTT. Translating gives CASSLFSGQNTGELFF.

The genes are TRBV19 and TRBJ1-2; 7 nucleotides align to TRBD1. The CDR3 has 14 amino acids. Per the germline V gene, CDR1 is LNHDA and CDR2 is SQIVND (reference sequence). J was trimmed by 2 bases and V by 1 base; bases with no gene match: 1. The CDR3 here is CASSIAQGNYGYTF. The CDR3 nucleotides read TGTGCCAGTAGTATAGCACAGGGGAACTATGGCTACACCTTC.

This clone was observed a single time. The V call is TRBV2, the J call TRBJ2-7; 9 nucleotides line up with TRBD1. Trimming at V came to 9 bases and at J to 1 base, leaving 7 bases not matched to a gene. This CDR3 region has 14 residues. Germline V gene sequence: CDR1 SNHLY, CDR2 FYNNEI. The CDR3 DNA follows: TGTGCCAGTTCGGGACAGGGTAGTTCCTACGAGCAGTACTTC. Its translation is CASSGQGSSYEQYF.

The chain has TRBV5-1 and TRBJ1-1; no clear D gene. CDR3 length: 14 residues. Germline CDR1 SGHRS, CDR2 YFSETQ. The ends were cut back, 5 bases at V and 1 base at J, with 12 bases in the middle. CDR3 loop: CASSLGRGNTEAFF. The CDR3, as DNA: TGCGCCAGCAGTTTAGGACGGGGGAACACTGAAGCTTTCTTT.

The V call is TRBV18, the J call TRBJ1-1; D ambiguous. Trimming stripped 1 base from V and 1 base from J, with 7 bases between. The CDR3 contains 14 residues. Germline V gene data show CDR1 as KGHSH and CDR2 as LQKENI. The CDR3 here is CASSPLDTNTEAFF. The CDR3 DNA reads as TGTGCCAGCTCACCACTAGATACGAACACTGAAGCTTTCTTT.

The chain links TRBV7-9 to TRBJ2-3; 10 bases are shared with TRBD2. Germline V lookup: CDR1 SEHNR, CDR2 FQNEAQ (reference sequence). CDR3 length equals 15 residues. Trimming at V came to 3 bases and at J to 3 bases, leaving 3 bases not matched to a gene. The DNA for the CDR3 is TGTGCCAGCAGCTTCCCTAGCGGGAGAACAGATACGCAGTATTTT. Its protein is CASSFPSGRTDTQYF.

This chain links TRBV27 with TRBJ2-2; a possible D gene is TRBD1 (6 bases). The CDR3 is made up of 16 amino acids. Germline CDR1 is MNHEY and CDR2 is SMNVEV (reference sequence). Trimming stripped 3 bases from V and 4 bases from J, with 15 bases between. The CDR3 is CASSLLDRLITGELFF. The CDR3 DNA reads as TGTGCCAGCAGTTTGCTGGACAGACTAATCACCGGGGAGCTGTTTTTT.

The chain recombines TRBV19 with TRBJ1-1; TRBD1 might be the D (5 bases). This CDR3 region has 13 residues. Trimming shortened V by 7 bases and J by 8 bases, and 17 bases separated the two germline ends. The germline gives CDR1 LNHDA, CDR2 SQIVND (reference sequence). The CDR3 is CASTLPQASEAFF. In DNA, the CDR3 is TGTGCCAGTACCTTGCCACAGGCATCCGAAGCTTTCTTT.

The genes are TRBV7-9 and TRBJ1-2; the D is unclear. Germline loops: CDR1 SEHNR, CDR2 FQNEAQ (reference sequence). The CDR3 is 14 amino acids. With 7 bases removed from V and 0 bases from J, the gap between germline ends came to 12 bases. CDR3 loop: CASTKELSNYGYTF. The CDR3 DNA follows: TGTGCCAGCACCAAAGAACTCTCTAACTATGGCTACACCTTC.

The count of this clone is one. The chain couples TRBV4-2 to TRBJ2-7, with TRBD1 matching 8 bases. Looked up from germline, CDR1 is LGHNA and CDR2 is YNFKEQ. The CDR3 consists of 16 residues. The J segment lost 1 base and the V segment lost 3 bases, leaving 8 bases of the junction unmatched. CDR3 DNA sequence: TGTGCCAGCAGCCACCCCGGGCGGACAGGGTCCTACGAGCAGTACTTC. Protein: CASSHPGRTGSYEQYF.

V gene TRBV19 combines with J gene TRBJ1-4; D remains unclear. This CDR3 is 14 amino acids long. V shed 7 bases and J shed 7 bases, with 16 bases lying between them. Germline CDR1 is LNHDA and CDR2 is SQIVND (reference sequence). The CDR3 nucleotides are TGTGCCAGTACCCGCCCGGCGACTCGTGAAAAACTGTTTTTT. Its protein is CASTRPATREKLFF.

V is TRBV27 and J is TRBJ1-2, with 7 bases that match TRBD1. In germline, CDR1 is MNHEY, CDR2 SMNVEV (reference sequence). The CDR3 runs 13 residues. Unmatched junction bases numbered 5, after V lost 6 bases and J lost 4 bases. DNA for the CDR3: TGTGCCAGCAGGGGGACAGAAATCTATGGCTACACCTTC. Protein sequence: CASRGTEIYGYTF.

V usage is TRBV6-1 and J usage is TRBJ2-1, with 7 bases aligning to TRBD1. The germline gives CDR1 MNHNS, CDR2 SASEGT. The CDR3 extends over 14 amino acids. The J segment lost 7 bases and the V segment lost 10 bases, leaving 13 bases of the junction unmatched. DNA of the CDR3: TGTGCCACCAAGTACGGACAGGTTGGGAATGAGCAGTTCTTC. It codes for CATKYGQVGNEQFF.

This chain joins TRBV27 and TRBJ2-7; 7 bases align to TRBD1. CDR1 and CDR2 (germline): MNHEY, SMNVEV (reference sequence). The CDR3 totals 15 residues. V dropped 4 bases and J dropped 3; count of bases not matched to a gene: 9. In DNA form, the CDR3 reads TGTGCCAGCAGTTCCTTTCGGGACAGTCTCTACGAGCAGTACTTC. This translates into CASSSFRDSLYEQYF.